Shown below are 26 T cell receptor beta chains from a single sample sequenced in a study of post-analysis software for immune sequencing data. Study findings and constraints: In patients, roughly 5 TRBV segments were more frequent than in controls, with TRBV5-6, TRBV5-1 and TRBV20-1 among them.

Included in the TCR beta cDNA libraries were unique molecular identifiers. TCRdb processed the PCR reads anew with MiXCR; each CDR3 protein has one entry. Among about 190,000 distinct CDR3 sequences, approximately 30% were seen once, and the ten largest hold roughly 3.5%. Their cognate antigens are unknown. What was sequenced was blood. These receptors were taken from a girl aged 2-17 years with multiple sclerosis.

This chain joins TRBV5-1 and TRBJ2-1; 9 positions match TRBD2. Germline V gives CDR1 SGHRS, CDR2 YFSETQ. The CDR3 length is 15 residues. V dropped 5 bases and J dropped 0; count of bases not matched to a gene: 3. The CDR3 sequence is CASSPSGNSYNEQFF. In DNA, the CDR3 is TGCGCCAGCAGTCCTAGCGGGAACTCCTACAATGAGCAGTTCTTC. Using reference TRBV5-1 and TRBJ2-1 for the parts outside the CDR3, the full variable domain is KAGVTQTPRYLIKTRGQQVTLSCSPISGHRSVSWYQQTPGQGLQFLFEYFSETQRNKGNFPGRFSGRQFSNSRSEMNVSTLELGDSALYLCASSPSGNSYNEQFFGPGTRLTVL.

The sample holds a few counts of this clonotype. The rearrangement joins TRBV11-2 to TRBJ2-2, with 9 bases that match TRBD1. V shed 5 bases and J 6 bases; nucleotides not matched to a gene: 7. The length of the CDR3 is 15 residues. CDR1 is SGHAT and CDR2 is FQNNGV in the germline V gene. CDR3 residues: CASSPQGAASGELFF. CDR3 in DNA: TGTGCCAGCAGCCCACAGGGGGCGGCTTCCGGGGAGCTGTTTTTT.

On this clonotype itself: A much larger clone is a single base away; this may be a read error. The chain combines TRBV9 with TRBJ2-3; D gene uncertain. The V gene's germline CDR1 is SGDLS and CDR2 YYNGEE. This CDR3 is built from 13 residues. The CDR3: CTSSPPGTDTQYF. DNA for the CDR3: TGTACCAGCAGCCCCCCCGGCACAGATACGCAGTATTTT.

Note on this clonotype: One base away lies a much larger clone, so this may be a sequencing read error. The chain uses TRBV5-1 and TRBJ2-5, with D perhaps matching TRBD2 (5 bases). The CDR3 is 15 residues long. Germline CDR1 reads SGHRS; CDR2 reads YFSETQ. Between the trimmed V and J ends, which lost 3 bases and 5 bases, there was a span of 17 bases. The CDR3 is CASSSDSRPGETQYF. CDR3 coding DNA: TGCGCCAGCAGCTCGGATAGCCGTCCGGGGGAGACCCAGTACTTC.

At least ten counts were recorded for this clonotype. The V call is TRBV3-1, the J call TRBJ2-1; no clear D gene. Germline CDR1 is LGHDT and CDR2 is YNNKEL (reference sequence). This CDR3 region has 17 residues. Trimming removed 3 bases from V and 0 bases from J, with 15 bases in between. CDR3 nucleotides: TGTGCCAGCAGCCACCGTCGACTTACGAGCTCCTACAATGAGCAGTTCTTC. Translated: CASSHRRLTSSYNEQFF.

CDR3 nucleotide sequence: TGCGCCAGCAGCTCCGGGACAGAGAATTCACCCCTCCACTTT. Its translation: CASSSGTENSPLHF. The J gene is TRBJ1-6, the V gene TRBV5-1, with TRBD1 matching 7 bases. CDR3 length equals 14 residues. Germline trimming cut 3 bases from V and 7 bases from J; bases unmatched to any gene: 4. Germline V lookup: CDR1 SGHRS, CDR2 YFSETQ.

The V and J genes are TRBV4-1 and TRBJ2-1; 10 bases line up with TRBD2. V lost 3 bases to trimming and J lost 10 bases; unmatched junction nucleotides: 9. The CDR3 length is 15 residues. Germline CDR1 and CDR2: MGHRA and YSYEKL. The CDR3 loop reads CASSQLLAGVGEQFF. In DNA form, the CDR3 reads TGCGCCAGCAGCCAGCTCCTAGCGGGAGTCGGCGAGCAGTTCTTC.

This clonotype was counted between two and nine times. V usage is TRBV7-9 and J usage is TRBJ2-1; D might be TRBD1 or TRBD2, each matching 6 bases. The CDR3 runs to 16 residues. Between the trimmed V and J ends, which lost 4 bases and 9 bases, there was a span of 22 bases. The germline V gene has CDR1 SEHNR and CDR2 FQNEAQ (reference sequence). CDR3 region: CASSSGVGGLRGEQFF. As DNA, the CDR3 is TGTGCCAGCAGCTCTGGTGTTGGGGGGCTACGGGGTGAGCAGTTCTTC.

The rearrangement uses TRBV3-1 and TRBJ1-4; a possible D gene is TRBD1 (5 bases). Trimming removed 4 bases from V and 5 bases from J, with 20 bases in between. In germline, CDR1 is LGHDT, CDR2 YNNKEL (reference sequence). CDR3 size: 17 residues. The CDR3 DNA sequence: TGTGCCAGCAGCCTATCGCAGCCCGGGACGGCGAATGAAAAACTGTTTTTT. It specifies CASSLSQPGTANEKLFF. The whole variable domain, filled in from reference TRBV3-1 and TRBJ1-4, reads DTAVSQTPKYLVTQMGNDKSIKCEQNLGHDTMYWYKQDSKKFLKIMFSYNNKELIINETVPNRFSPKSPDKAHLNLHINSLELGDSAVYFCASSLSQPGTANEKLFFGSGTQLSVL.

The chain combines TRBV6-2 or TRBV6-3 with TRBJ2-3; 10 bases are a match to TRBD2. Trimming at V came to 5 bases and at J to 5 bases, leaving 13 bases not matched to a gene. Germline-derived CDR1 and CDR2 are MNHEY and SVGEGT. The CDR3 loop spans 17 amino acids. CDR3 sequence (DNA): TGTGCCAGCAGTACCCTCGGGCTAGCGGGGGATGGAGATACGCAGTATTTT. This gives the protein CASSTLGLAGDGDTQYF.

This clonotype showed up many times. This chain links TRBV29-1 with TRBJ2-7; tentative D call: TRBD2 (5 bases). The CDR3 spans 12 residues. Per the germline V gene, CDR1 is SQVTM and CDR2 is ANQGSEA. V was cut by 4 bases and J by 2 bases, with 9 bases left in between. The CDR3 DNA reads as TGCAGCGTTGTGGACGGGGCCTACGAGCAGTACTTC. Residues: CSVVDGAYEQYF.

This clonotype was observed a few times. This sequence may be a read error, since a much larger clone differs from it by one base. The CDR3 does not close with the conserved phenylalanine or tryptophan, likely indicating a read error. No DNA is shown, since the ends of the CDR3 on it are uncertain; the CDR3 is the one TCRdb lists. Here the CDR3 reads CSVQTPGQDLYGYTC. The chain uses TRBV29-1 and TRBJ1-2; the table's D call of TRBD1 was not tested on the DNA. The CDR3 numbers 15 amino acids, ends counted. The germline CDR1 and CDR2 sequences are SQVTM and ANQGSEA.

This clonotype was picked up a small number of times. The chain carries TRBV5-1 and TRBJ1-1, with 10 bases aligning to TRBD1. The CDR3 extends over 15 amino acids. The J segment lost 4 bases and the V segment lost 3 bases, leaving 6 bases of the junction unmatched. Looked up from germline, CDR1 is SGHRS and CDR2 is YFSETQ. The CDR3: CASSWGGTGVTEAFF. The DNA of the CDR3 is TGCGCCAGCAGCTGGGGGGGGACAGGGGTCACTGAAGCTTTCTTT.

This clonotype has ten or more counts. In nucleotides, the CDR3 is TGTGCCAGCTCACCGACTAGCGGGGGTTTTGCGAATGAGCAGTTCTTC. This encodes CASSPTSGGFANEQFF. The chain recombines TRBV18 with TRBJ2-1; TRBD2 aligns across 12 bases. Unmatched junction bases numbered 7, after V lost 3 bases and J lost 7 bases. CDR3 size: 16 residues. Looked up from germline, CDR1 is KGHSH and CDR2 is LQKENI.

This clonotype was seen a few times. V usage is TRBV3-1 and J usage is TRBJ2-5; no reliable D call. Germline CDR1 reads LGHDT; CDR2 reads YNNKEL (reference sequence). Trimming cost V 1 base and J 4 bases, with 10 bases left between them. The CDR3 spans 14 residues. The CDR3 DNA reads as TGTGCCAGCAGCCAAGGGCCCGTACGAGAGACCCAGTACTTC. Encoded protein: CASSQGPVRETQYF.

This rearrangement joins TRBV18 to TRBJ1-6, with 9 bases identical to TRBD1. Trimming cost V 5 bases and J 7 bases; bases outside gene matches: 3. CDR3 length: 14 residues. Germline lookup yields CDR1 KGHSH and CDR2 LQKENI. For the CDR3, the DNA is TGTGCCAGCTCATTCGGACAGGGGAATTCACCCCTCCACTTT. Amino acids: CASSFGQGNSPLHF.

The table lists this clonotype with a few counts. The chain carries TRBV12-3 or TRBV12-4 and TRBJ1-5; D is unclear. The V gene lost 6 bases and the J gene lost 4 bases, with 7 bases spanning the gap. The CDR3 consists of 12 residues. The CDR3 nucleotides read TGTGCCAGCAGGCGAGGGAATCAGCCCCAGCATTTT. This sequence encodes CASRRGNQPQHF.

This sequence joins TRBV27 and TRBJ1-1; unclear D gene. The CDR3 sequence is 13 residues long. V was shortened by 7 bases and J by 2 bases, with 11 bases between the two germline ends. The germline CDR1 and CDR2 sequences are MNHEY and SMNVEV (reference sequence). CDR3 in amino acids: CASNSHLNTEAFF. CDR3 DNA sequence: TGTGCCAGCAATTCGCACCTAAACACTGAAGCTTTCTTT.

The chain employs TRBV5-1 and TRBJ2-1; D might be TRBD2 (6 bases). The CDR3 runs 16 residues. V was trimmed by 4 bases and J by 3 bases, leaving 17 bases between them. CDR1 and CDR2 (germline): SGHRS, YFSETQ. The CDR3 sequence is CASSGKRTTVYNEQFF. CDR3 bases: TGCGCCAGCAGCGGAAAGAGGACTACCGTCTACAATGAGCAGTTCTTC.

This clonotype was detected ten times or more. The V and J genes are TRBV14 and TRBJ1-2; no firm D call. V lost 1 base to trimming and J lost 4 bases, with 7 bases between them. In germline, CDR1 is SGHDN, CDR2 FVKESK. This CDR3 contains 13 residues. The CDR3 protein is CASSQGLLYGYTF. The DNA of the CDR3 is TGTGCCAGCAGCCAAGGGCTCCTCTATGGCTACACCTTC.

Concerning this clonotype: Compared with germline, one end of the junction differs, possibly owing to a read error. J is TRBJ2-1 and V is TRBV18; 8 bases are a match to TRBD1. This CDR3 has 15 residues. Per germline, CDR1 KGHSH and CDR2 LQKENI. DNA of the CDR3: TGTGCCAGCTCCCTCGACAGGGGTCTCTACAATGGGCAGTTCTTC. Encoded protein: CASSLDRGLYNGQFF.

Details on this clonotype: This sequence may be a read error, since a much larger clone differs from it by one base. This chain links TRBV6-5 with TRBJ2-3, with TRBD2 identical over 8 bases. The CDR3 extends over 15 amino acids. CDR1 is MNHEY, CDR2 SVGAGI, per germline. CDR3 protein: CASTYRGGRTDTRYF. CDR3 sequence (DNA): TGTGCCAGCACATACCGGGGGGGACGCACAGATACGCGGTATTTT.

The chain recombines TRBV12-3 or TRBV12-4 with TRBJ1-1; D not certain. CDR3 size: 14 residues. V dropped 7 bases and J dropped 7 bases, with 19 bases sitting between them. The CDR3 DNA is TGTGCCAGCAAAGTCCGCCCGGATGGGAGTGAAGCTTTCTTT. Protein product: CASKVRPDGSEAFF.

This clonotype was picked up a small number of times. The V call is TRBV6-4, the J call TRBJ1-1; no firm D call. Looked up from germline, CDR1 is MRHNA and CDR2 is SNTAGT. V gave up 6 bases and J gave up 4 bases, with 12 bases separating them. CDR3 length: 13 residues. CDR3 coding DNA: TGTGCCAGCAGCCCTGAAGAAGGCACTGAAGCTTTCTTT. This sequence encodes CASSPEEGTEAFF.

In its sample, this clonotype was seen many times. The chain joins TRBV12-3 or TRBV12-4 to TRBJ2-7; no reliable D call. CDR3 size: 14 residues. Trimming took 3 bases from V and 3 from J, leaving 12 bases between them. CDR3 amino acids: CASSFVSGLYEQYF. The CDR3 nucleotides read TGTGCCAGCAGTTTCGTCTCCGGCCTCTACGAGCAGTACTTC.

This clonotype was seen at least ten times. The chain is built from TRBV15 and TRBJ2-7; 7 bases map to TRBD2. Germline V gene data show CDR1 as LNHNV and CDR2 as YYDKDF (reference sequence). The CDR3 length is 16 residues. After removal of 0 bases from V and 3 bases from J, the junction contained 8 bases not matched to a gene. The DNA of the CDR3 is TGTGCCACCAGCAGAGATCGGAGCGGGATGGGCTACGAGCAGTACTTC. Translating gives CATSRDRSGMGYEQYF.